The subject of this entry is one T cell receptor (beta chain). Profiling relied on immunoSEQ multiplex PCR, and the TCRdb table lists in-frame clones only, not all of them. The sample has over 300,000 clones; 90% are singletons. This sample was taken from a study of blood T cell repertoires in COVID-19. Across the whole study: Material from acute and convalescent COVID-19 was sourced from the United States, Italy and Spain.

This CDR3 comprises 16 residues. CDR1 and CDR2 from the germline V gene are LGHDT and YNNKEL (reference sequence). V was clipped by 2 bases and J by 4 bases; unmatched bases: 9. This receptor was taken from a man aged 18 to 29 with active or convalescent COVID-19. The J gene is TRBJ1-1, the V gene TRBV3-1 (or the pseudogene TRBV3-2); TRBD1 aligns across 8 bases. The material sequenced was peripheral blood. CDR3 nucleotide sequence: TGTGCCAGCAGCCAAATGATCAAAACAGGGGGCACTGAAGCTTTCTTT. Its translation: CASSQMIKTGGTEAFF.